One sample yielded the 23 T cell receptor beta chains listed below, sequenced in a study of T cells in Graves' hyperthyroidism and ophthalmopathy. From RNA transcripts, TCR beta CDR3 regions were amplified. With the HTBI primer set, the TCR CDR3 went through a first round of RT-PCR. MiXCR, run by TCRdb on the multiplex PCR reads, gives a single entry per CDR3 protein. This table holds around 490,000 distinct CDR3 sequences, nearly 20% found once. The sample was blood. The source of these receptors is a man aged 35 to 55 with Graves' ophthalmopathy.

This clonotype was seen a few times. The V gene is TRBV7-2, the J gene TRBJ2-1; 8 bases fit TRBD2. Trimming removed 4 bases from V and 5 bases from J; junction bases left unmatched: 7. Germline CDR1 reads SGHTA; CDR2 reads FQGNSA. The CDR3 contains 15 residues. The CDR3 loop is CASSSPGGVHNEQFF. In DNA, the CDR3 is TGTGCCAGCAGCTCCCCCGGGGGGGTCCACAATGAGCAGTTCTTC.

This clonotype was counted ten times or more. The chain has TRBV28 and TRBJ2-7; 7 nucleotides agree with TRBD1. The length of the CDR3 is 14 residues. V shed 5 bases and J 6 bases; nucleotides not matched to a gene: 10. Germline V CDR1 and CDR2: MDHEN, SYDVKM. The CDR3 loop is CASSLDRVVREQYF. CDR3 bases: TGTGCCAGCAGTCTCGACAGGGTTGTTCGCGAGCAGTACTTC.

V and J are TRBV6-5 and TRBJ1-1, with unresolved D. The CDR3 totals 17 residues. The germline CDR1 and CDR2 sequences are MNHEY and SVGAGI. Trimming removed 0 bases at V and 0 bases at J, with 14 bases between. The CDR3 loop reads CASSYSIVPEMNTEAFF. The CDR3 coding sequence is TGTGCCAGCAGTTACTCGATTGTCCCGGAGATGAACACTGAAGCTTTCTTT.

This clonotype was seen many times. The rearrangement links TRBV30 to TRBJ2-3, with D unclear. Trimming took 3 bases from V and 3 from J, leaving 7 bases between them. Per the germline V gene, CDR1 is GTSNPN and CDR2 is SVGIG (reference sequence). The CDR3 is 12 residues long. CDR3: CAWRLGTDTQYF. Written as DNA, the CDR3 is TGTGCCTGGAGATTGGGGACAGATACGCAGTATTTT.

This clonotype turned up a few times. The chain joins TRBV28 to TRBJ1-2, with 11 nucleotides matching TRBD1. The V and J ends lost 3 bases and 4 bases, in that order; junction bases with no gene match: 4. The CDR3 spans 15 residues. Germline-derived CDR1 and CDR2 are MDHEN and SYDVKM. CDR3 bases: TGTGCCAGCAGTTTCCGGGACAGGGGGACCTATGGCTACACCTTC. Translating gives CASSFRDRGTYGYTF.

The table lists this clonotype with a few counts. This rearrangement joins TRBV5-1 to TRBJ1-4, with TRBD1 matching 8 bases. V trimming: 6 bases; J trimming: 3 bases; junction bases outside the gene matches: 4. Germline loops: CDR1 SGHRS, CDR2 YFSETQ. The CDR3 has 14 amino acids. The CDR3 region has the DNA TGCGCCAGCACCAGGGACAGGCCTAATGAAAAACTGTTTTTT. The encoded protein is CASTRDRPNEKLFF.

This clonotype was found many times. The CDR3 spells CASSPLPLSTDTQYF. In DNA form, the CDR3 reads TGTGCCAGCAGTCCCCTCCCGTTATCCACAGATACGCAGTATTTT. The chain employs TRBV28 and TRBJ2-3; the D is unclear. Trimming took 5 bases from V and 2 from J, leaving 14 bases between them. Germline V gene lookup returns CDR1 MDHEN and CDR2 SYDVKM. The length of the CDR3 is 15 residues.

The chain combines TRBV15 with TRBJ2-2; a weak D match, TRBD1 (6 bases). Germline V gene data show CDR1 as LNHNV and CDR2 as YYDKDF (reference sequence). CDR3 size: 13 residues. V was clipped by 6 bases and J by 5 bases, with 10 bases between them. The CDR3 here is CATSITGTGELFF. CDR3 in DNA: TGTGCCACCAGTATAACAGGGACCGGGGAGCTGTTTTTT. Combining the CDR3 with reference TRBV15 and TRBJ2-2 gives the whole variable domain DAMVIQNPRYQVTQFGKPVTLSCSQTLNHNVMYWYQQKSSQAPKLLFHYYDKDFNNEADTPDNFQSRRPNTSFCFLDIRSPGLGDTAMYLCATSITGTGELFFGEGSRLTVL.

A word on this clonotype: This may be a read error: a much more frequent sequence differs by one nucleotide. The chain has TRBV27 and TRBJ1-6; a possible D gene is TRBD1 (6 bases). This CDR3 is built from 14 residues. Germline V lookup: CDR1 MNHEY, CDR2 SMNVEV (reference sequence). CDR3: CAGSLTGRNSPLHF. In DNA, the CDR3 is TGTGCCGGCAGCCTAACAGGGAGGAATTCACCCCTCCACTTT.

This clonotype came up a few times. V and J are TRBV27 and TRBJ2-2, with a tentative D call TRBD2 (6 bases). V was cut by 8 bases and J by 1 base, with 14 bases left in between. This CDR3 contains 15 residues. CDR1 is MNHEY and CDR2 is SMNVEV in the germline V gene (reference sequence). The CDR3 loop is CASRPGLQNTGELFF. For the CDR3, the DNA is TGTGCCAGCCGTCCGGGACTTCAGAACACCGGGGAGCTGTTTTTT.

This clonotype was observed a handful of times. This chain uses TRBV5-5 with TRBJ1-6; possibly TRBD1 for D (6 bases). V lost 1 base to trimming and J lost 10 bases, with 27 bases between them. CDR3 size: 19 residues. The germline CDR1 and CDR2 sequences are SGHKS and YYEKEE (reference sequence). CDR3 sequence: CASSLSEGGWQGVRSPLHF. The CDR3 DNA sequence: TGTGCCAGCAGCTTGAGTGAGGGGGGCTGGCAGGGCGTCCGATCACCCCTCCACTTT.

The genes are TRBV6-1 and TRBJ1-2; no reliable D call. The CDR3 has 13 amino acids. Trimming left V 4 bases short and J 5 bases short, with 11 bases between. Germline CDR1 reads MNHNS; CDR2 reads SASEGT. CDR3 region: CASSVSFFYGYTF. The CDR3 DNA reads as TGTGCCAGCAGTGTATCATTTTTTTATGGCTACACCTTC.

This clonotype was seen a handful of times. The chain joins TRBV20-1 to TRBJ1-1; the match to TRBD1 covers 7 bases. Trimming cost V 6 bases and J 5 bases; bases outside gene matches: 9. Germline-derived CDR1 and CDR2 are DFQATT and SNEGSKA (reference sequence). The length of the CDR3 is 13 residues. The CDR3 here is CSAETGRNTEAFF. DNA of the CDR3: TGCAGTGCAGAGACAGGGCGTAATACTGAAGCTTTCTTT.

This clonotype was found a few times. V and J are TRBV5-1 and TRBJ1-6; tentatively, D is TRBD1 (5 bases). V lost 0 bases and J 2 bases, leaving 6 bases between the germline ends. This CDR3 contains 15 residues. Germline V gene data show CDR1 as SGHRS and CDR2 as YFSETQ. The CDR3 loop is CASSLGQTYNSPLHF. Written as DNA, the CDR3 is TGCGCCAGCAGCTTGGGACAGACCTATAATTCACCCCTCCACTTT.

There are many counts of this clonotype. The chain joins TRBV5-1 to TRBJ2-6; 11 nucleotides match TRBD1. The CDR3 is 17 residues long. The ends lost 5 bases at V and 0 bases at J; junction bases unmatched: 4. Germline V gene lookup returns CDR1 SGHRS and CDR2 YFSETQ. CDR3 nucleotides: TGCGCCAGCAGTACGGGACAGGGGGGCTCTGGGGCCAACGTCCTGACTTTC. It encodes CASSTGQGGSGANVLTF.

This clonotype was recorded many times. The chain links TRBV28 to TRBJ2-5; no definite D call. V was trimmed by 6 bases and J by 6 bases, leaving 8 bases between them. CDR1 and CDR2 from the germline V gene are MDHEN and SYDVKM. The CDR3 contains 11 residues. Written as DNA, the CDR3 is TGTGCCAGCAGCTCCTTCCAGACCCAGTACTTC. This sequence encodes CASSSFQTQYF.

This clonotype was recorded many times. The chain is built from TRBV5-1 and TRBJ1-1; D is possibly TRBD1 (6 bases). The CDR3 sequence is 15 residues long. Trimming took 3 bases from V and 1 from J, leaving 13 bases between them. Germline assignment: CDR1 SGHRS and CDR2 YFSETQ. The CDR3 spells CASSSRGRTNTEAFF. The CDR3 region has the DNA TGCGCCAGCAGCTCGAGGGGGAGGACGAACACTGAAGCTTTCTTT. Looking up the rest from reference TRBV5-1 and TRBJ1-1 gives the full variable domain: KAGVTQTPRYLIKTRGQQVTLSCSPISGHRSVSWYQQTPGQGLQFLFEYFSETQRNKGNFPGRFSGRQFSNSRSEMNVSTLELGDSALYLCASSSRGRTNTEAFFGQGTRLTVV.

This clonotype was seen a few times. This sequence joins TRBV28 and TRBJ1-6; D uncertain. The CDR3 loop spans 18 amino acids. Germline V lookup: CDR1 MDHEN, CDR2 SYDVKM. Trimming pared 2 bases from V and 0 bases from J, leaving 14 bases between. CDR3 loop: CASSLPAATSSYNSPLHF. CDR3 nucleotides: TGTGCCAGCAGTTTACCGGCGGCCACGAGCTCCTATAATTCACCCCTCCACTTT.

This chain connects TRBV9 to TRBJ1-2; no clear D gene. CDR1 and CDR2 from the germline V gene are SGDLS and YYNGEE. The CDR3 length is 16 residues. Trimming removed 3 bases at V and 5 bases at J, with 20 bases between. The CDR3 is CASSAPTGPRPYGYTF. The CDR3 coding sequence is TGTGCCAGCAGCGCTCCCACGGGCCCCCGGCCGTATGGCTACACCTTC.

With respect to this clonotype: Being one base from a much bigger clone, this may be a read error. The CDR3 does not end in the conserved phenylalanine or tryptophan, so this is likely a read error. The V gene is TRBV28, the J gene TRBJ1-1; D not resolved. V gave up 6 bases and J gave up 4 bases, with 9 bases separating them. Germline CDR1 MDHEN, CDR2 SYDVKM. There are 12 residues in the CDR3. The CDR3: CASREGGTEAFL. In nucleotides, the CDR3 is TGTGCCAGCAGGGAAGGAGGCACTGAAGCTTTCCTT.

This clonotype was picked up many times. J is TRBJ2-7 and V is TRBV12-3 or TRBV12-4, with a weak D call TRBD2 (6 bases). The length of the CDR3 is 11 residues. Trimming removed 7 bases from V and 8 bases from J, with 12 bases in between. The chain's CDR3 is CASTPGAQQYF. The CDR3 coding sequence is TGTGCCAGCACACCGGGAGCTCAGCAGTACTTC.

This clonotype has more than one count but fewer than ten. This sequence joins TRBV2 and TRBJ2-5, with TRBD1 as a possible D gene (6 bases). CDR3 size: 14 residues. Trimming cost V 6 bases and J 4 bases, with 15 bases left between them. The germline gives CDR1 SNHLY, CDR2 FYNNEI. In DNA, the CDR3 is TGTGCCAGCAGCGGCGGGCCCAGGGGAGAGACCCAGTACTTC. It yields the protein CASSGGPRGETQYF.

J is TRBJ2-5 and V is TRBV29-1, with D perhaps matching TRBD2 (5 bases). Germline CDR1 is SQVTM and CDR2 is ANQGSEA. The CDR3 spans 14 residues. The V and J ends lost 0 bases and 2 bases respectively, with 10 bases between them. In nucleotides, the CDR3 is TGCAGCGTTGAAGATTGGGAGTTTCAAGAGACCCAGTACTTC. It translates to CSVEDWEFQETQYF.